This T cell receptor beta chain was captured by sequencing in a study of blood T cell repertoires in COVID-19. The CDR3 is 13 amino acids. Trimming stripped 3 bases from V and 6 bases from J, with 12 bases between. Germline V gene sequence: CDR1 SGHTS, CDR2 YDEGEE. Sequencing was performed with immunoSEQ multiplex PCR; in TCRdb, only in-frame clones are kept and a portion is missing. The sample carries hundreds of thousands of clones, more than 70% recorded once. The sample taken for sequencing was peripheral blood. This receptor was identified in a woman in her forties or fifties with COVID-19, enrolled during active disease. The rearrangement links TRBV5-8 to TRBJ1-1; the D is unclear. DNA of the CDR3: TGTGCCAGCAGCTCTGGCGGATCGGCTGAAGCTTTCTTT. Its translation is CASSSGGSAEAFF.